One sample yielded the 21 T cell receptor beta chains listed below, sequenced in a study of cytomegalovirus exposure and HLA in healthy donors. The study ran its PCR with 60 Vbeta and 13 Jbeta primers. Generated by immunoSEQ multiplex PCR, the TCRdb table keeps only in-frame clones and is missing some. Of around 120,000 clones listed, roughly three fifths are singletons. The sample comprised PBMCs. These receptors originate from a man aged 25 to 40 in good health and CMV-seropositive.

This rearrangement joins TRBV7-9 to TRBJ1-1, with D perhaps TRBD1 (6 bases). V was shortened by 5 bases and J by 3 bases, with 22 bases between the two germline ends. The germline V gene has CDR1 SEHNR and CDR2 FQNEAQ (reference sequence). The CDR3 totals 17 residues. This CDR3 is CASSTPGARLRDTEAFF. The CDR3 DNA sequence: TGTGCCAGCAGCACACCAGGGGCGAGGCTGAGGGACACTGAAGCTTTCTTT. Supplemented by reference TRBV7-9 and TRBJ1-1, the full variable domain reads DTGVSQNPRHKITKRGQNVTFRCDPISEHNRLYWYRQTLGQGPEFLTYFQNEAQLEKSRLLSDRFSAERPKGSFSTLEIQRTEQGDSAMYLCASSTPGARLRDTEAFFGQGTRLTVV.

Regarding this clone: The sample carries other DNA sequences with the same CDR3. The chain combines TRBV30 with TRBJ1-6, with D possibly matching TRBD1 (6 bases). V lost 2 bases to trimming and J lost 0 bases, with 17 bases between them. The CDR3 runs 18 residues. The V gene's germline CDR1 is GTSNPN and CDR2 SVGIG (reference sequence). As DNA, the CDR3 is TGTGCCTGGAGTAGGGGGACCTCGGGTAGCTCCTATAATTCACCCCTCCACTTT. This encodes CAWSRGTSGSSYNSPLHF.

This chain links TRBV30 with TRBJ2-2; maybe TRBD2 (6 bases). Germline loops: CDR1 GTSNPN, CDR2 SVGIG (reference sequence). CDR3 length: 15 residues. The V end lost 0 bases, the J end lost 0 bases, and 8 bases lay between the germline ends. The CDR3 nucleotides read TGTGCCTGGAGTGTATGGGGGGCGAACACCGGGGAGCTGTTTTTT. This translates into CAWSVWGANTGELFF.

In this sample, this clone turned up a few times. This rearrangement joins TRBV11-2 to TRBJ2-5; 9 bases align to TRBD2. The CDR3 runs to 15 residues. Germline values: CDR1 SGHAT, CDR2 FQNNGV. The V gene end was trimmed by 1 base and the J gene end by 7 bases; junction bases not matched to a gene: 7. CDR3 protein: CASSLVASGVRTQYF. For the CDR3, the DNA is TGTGCCAGCAGCTTAGTGGCTAGCGGGGTCAGGACCCAGTACTTC.

The V gene is TRBV6-6, the J gene TRBJ2-5; D is uncertain. Germline V lookup: CDR1 MNHNY, CDR2 SVGAGI (reference sequence). The ends were cut back, 6 bases at V and 4 bases at J, with 6 bases in the middle. The CDR3 is 11 amino acids. CDR3 region: CASRNLETQYF. The CDR3 DNA is TGTGCCAGCAGAAATCTAGAGACCCAGTACTTC.

V is TRBV2 and J is TRBJ2-3; TRBD2 aligns across 8 bases. The trim removed 2 bases at V and 2 bases at J, leaving 9 bases unmatched. Germline V gene lookup returns CDR1 SNHLY and CDR2 FYNNEI. The CDR3 spans 17 residues. The CDR3 DNA is TGTGCCAGCAGTGAATGGGGTAGCGGGGTAGTCACAGATACGCAGTATTTT. Residues: CASSEWGSGVVTDTQYF.

The V and J genes are TRBV19 and TRBJ2-3; 8 bases are a match to TRBD2. The CDR3 is 17 amino acids. J was trimmed by 1 base and V by 3 bases; bases with no gene match: 9. Germline CDR1 LNHDA, CDR2 SQIVND (reference sequence). CDR3 sequence reads: CASSILRRRGGTDTQYF. For the CDR3, the DNA is TGTGCCAGTAGTATTTTAAGGAGGCGGGGGGGCACAGATACGCAGTATTTT. Using reference TRBV19 and TRBJ2-3 for the parts outside the CDR3, the full variable domain is DGGITQSPKYLFRKEGQNVTLSCEQNLNHDAMYWYRQDPGQGLRLIYYSQIVNDFQKGDIAEGYSVSREKKESFPLTVTSAQKNPTAFYLCASSILRRRGGTDTQYFGPGTRLTVL.

This chain joins TRBV18 and TRBJ2-7, with a possible D match to TRBD2 (6 bases). The CDR3 is 12 amino acids. CDR1 is KGHSH and CDR2 is LQKENI in the germline V gene. V lost 2 bases, J lost 10 bases, and 12 bases lay in between. The CDR3 region has the DNA TGTGCCAGCTCACCAGTTCTCGGGGGTCAGTACTTC. It specifies CASSPVLGGQYF.

This clone was recorded a few times. The genes are TRBV7-6 and TRBJ2-7; 10 nucleotides line up with TRBD2. The CDR3 runs 16 residues. Germline V gives CDR1 SGHVS, CDR2 FNYEAQ. V was clipped by 1 base and J by 7 bases; unmatched bases: 10. CDR3 coding DNA: TGTGCCAGCAGCTTAGATGCAGGGCAAGCGGGAGGGGAGCAGTACTTC. This encodes CASSLDAGQAGGEQYF.

J is TRBJ2-7 and V is TRBV5-1, with D perhaps matching TRBD1 (5 bases). This CDR3 is 13 amino acids long. The V end was cut by 6 bases, the J end by 2 bases, with 12 bases between. The V gene's germline CDR1 is SGHRS and CDR2 YFSETQ. The CDR3 is CASTNQGAYEQYF. The CDR3 coding sequence is TGCGCCAGCACTAACCAGGGCGCCTACGAGCAGTACTTC. Based on the CDR3 plus reference TRBV5-1 and TRBJ2-7, the full variable domain is KAGVTQTPRYLIKTRGQQVTLSCSPISGHRSVSWYQQTPGQGLQFLFEYFSETQRNKGNFPGRFSGRQFSNSRSEMNVSTLELGDSALYLCASTNQGAYEQYFGPGTRLTVT.

A note on this clone: One end of the junction is discordant with germline, which a read error may explain. The chain couples TRBV7-7 to TRBJ2-1; 8 nucleotides line up with TRBD1. The CDR3 length is 15 residues. Germline assignment: CDR1 SSHAT and CDR2 FNYEAQ (reference sequence). This CDR3 reads CASSLGQGSYNEQFF. The CDR3 nucleotides read TGTGCTAGCAGCTTAGGACAGGGCTCCTACAATGAGCAGTTCTTC.

The chain employs TRBV5-6 and TRBJ1-1; 8 nucleotides match TRBD1. The V and J ends lost 2 bases and 6 bases, in that order; junction bases with no gene match: 6. Germline lookup yields CDR1 SGHDT and CDR2 YYEEEE. CDR3 length: 14 amino acids. The CDR3 is CASSFPTGEAEAFF. The CDR3 DNA sequence: TGTGCCAGCAGCTTTCCGACAGGGGAGGCTGAAGCTTTCTTT.

The chain links TRBV5-8 to TRBJ2-1; TRBD1 matches 8 bases. The germline CDR1 and CDR2 sequences are SGHTS and YDEGEE. Unmatched junction bases numbered 13, after V lost 2 bases and J lost 3 bases. The CDR3 covers 18 residues. The CDR3 loop is CASSLGQGGWNNYNEQFF. The CDR3 DNA reads as TGTGCCAGCAGCTTAGGACAGGGCGGGTGGAATAACTACAATGAGCAGTTCTTC.

The V gene is TRBV29-1, the J gene TRBJ1-2, with D possibly TRBD1 on 6 matching bases. The V and J ends lost 3 bases and 1 base respectively, with 12 bases between them. This CDR3 is built from 14 residues. The germline V gene has CDR1 SQVTM and CDR2 ANQGSEA. The CDR3 DNA follows: TGCAGCGTTGATTTTCAGGGGAGTAACTATGGCTACACCTTC. Translating it yields CSVDFQGSNYGYTF.

The chain links TRBV5-1 to TRBJ2-7; D is possibly TRBD2 (6 bases). Germline values: CDR1 SGHRS, CDR2 YFSETQ. The V end was cut by 4 bases, the J end by 9 bases, with 14 bases between. This CDR3 contains 12 residues. The CDR3 DNA reads TGCGCCAGCAGCCTCCGAGGGGAGGTGCAGTACTTC. Amino acid sequence: CASSLRGEVQYF.

The table lists this clone with a few counts. The rearrangement links TRBV7-9 to TRBJ2-7; 8 positions agree with TRBD1. This CDR3 region has 14 residues. The V and J ends lost 5 bases and 2 bases, in that order; junction bases with no gene match: 5. Germline values: CDR1 SEHNR, CDR2 FQNEAQ (reference sequence). Here the CDR3 reads CASSPGQGPYEQYF. For the CDR3, the DNA is TGTGCCAGCAGCCCTGGACAGGGCCCCTACGAGCAGTACTTC.

This sequence joins TRBV11-1 and TRBJ1-6, with D perhaps TRBD1 (6 bases). Per the germline V gene, CDR1 is SGHAT and CDR2 is FQDESV (reference sequence). The CDR3 covers 14 residues. V dropped 4 bases and J dropped 7 bases, with 11 bases sitting between them. CDR3 loop: CASSSRQANSPLHF. The CDR3 region has the DNA TGTGCCAGCAGCTCTCGACAGGCCAATTCACCCCTCCACTTT.

The table lists this clone with a count of one. This chain links TRBV5-6 with TRBJ1-1; tentative D call: TRBD1 (5 bases). V lost 2 bases, J lost 4 bases, and 12 bases lay in between. This CDR3 is built from 14 residues. Germline V CDR1 and CDR2: SGHDT, YYEEEE. CDR3 amino acids: CASSFPGGGTEAFF. The CDR3 nucleotides read TGTGCCAGCAGCTTCCCCGGCGGGGGCACTGAAGCTTTCTTT.

This clone occurred once. The chain uses TRBV30 and TRBJ1-5; D ambiguous. This CDR3 has 16 residues. V gave up 2 bases and J gave up 5 bases, with 19 bases separating them. Germline V gene sequence: CDR1 GTSNPN, CDR2 SVGIG (reference sequence). The DNA for the CDR3 is TGTGCCTGGAGTAGATGGGGTTCTGTGGGAGATCAGCCCCAGCATTTT. This encodes CAWSRWGSVGDQPQHF.

This chain links TRBV7-9 with TRBJ2-1, with 8 bases aligning to TRBD2. The J segment lost 9 bases and the V segment lost 4 bases, leaving 14 bases of the junction unmatched. The CDR3 runs 16 residues. The V gene's germline CDR1 is SEHNR and CDR2 FQNEAQ (reference sequence). DNA of the CDR3: TGTGCCAGCAGCTCAAACGACCGGGGGGGTTGGAGTGAGCAGTTCTTC. Encoded protein: CASSSNDRGGWSEQFF.

The chain is built from TRBV9 and TRBJ1-6; D may be TRBD1 (5 bases). CDR1 is SGDLS, CDR2 YYNGEE, per germline. The germline V and J ends were trimmed by 6 bases and 6 bases, with 13 bases remaining between them. This CDR3 is 14 amino acids long. The CDR3 DNA reads TGTGCCAGCACCGCCGGGCAGGGTAATTCACCCCTCCACTTT. Amino acid sequence: CASTAGQGNSPLHF.